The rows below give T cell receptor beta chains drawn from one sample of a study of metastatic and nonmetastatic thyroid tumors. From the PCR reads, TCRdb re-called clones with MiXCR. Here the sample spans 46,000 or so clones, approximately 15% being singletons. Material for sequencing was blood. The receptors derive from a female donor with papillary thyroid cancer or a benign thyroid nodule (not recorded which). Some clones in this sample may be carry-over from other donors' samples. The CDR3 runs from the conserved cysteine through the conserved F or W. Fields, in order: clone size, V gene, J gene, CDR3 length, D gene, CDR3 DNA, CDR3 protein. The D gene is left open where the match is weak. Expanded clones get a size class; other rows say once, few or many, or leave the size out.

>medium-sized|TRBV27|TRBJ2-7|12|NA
TGTGCCAGCAGTTTGGGGGGCTACGAGCAGTACTTC
CASSLGGYEQYF
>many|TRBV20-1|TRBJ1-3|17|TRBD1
TGCAGTGCTAGAGATGGACGACAGGGATCCTCTGGAAACACCATATATTTT
CSARDGRQGSSGNTIYF
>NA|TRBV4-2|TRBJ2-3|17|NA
TGTGCCAGCAGCATCGACGGACTATCTGGAGTAATGGATACGCAGTATTTT
CASSIDGLSGVMDTQYF
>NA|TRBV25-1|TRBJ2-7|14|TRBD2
TGTGCGAGCGCCCTAGCGGGATGTATATACGAGCAGTACTTC
CASALAGCIYEQYF
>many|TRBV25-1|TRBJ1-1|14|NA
TGTGCCAGCAGTGAATATAACAGGGACACTGAAGCTTTCTTT
CASSEYNRDTEAFF
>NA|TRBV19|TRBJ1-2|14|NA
TGTGCCAGTAGTATAGTGCCCGGGGACTATGGCTACACCTTC
CASSIVPGDYGYTF
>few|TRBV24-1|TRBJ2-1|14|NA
TGTGCCACCAGTGGTACAGGGTTGGGCAATGAGCAGTTCTTC
CATSGTGLGNEQFF
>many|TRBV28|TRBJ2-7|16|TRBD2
TGTGCCAGCAGTTCCGTTATCCGACTAGCGGGCTACGAGCAGTACTTC
CASSSVIRLAGYEQYF
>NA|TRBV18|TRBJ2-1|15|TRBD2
TGTGCCAGCTCACTCGGGACTAGCGGGGACAATGAGCAGTTCTTC
CASSLGTSGDNEQFF
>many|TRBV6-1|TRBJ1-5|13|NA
TGTGCCAGCACCGGACAGAGCCCTCAGCCCCAGCATTTT
CASTGQSPQPQHF
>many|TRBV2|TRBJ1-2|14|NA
TGTGCCAGCAGTGAAATAGGACAAGACTATGGCTACACCTTC
CASSEIGQDYGYTF
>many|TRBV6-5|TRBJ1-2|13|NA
TGTGCCAGCACCTACTCACCGGACTATGGCTACACCTTC
CASTYSPDYGYTF
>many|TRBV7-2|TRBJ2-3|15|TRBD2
TGTGCCAGCAGCACCACTAGCGGTAGCACAGATACGCAGTATTTT
CASSTTSGSTDTQYF
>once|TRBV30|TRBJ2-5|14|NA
TGTGCCTGGAGTGTCAAAAGCGGCACGGAGACACAGTACTTC
CAWSVKSGTETQYF
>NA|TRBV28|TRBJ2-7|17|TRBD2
TGTGCCAGCAGTCCACTTGAAGGTAGCGGGAGGGCCTACGAGCAGTACTTC
CASSPLEGSGRAYEQYF
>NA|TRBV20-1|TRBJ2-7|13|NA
TGCAGTGCTAGATCACGGCAGGGCTACGAGCAGTACTTC
CSARSRQGYEQYF
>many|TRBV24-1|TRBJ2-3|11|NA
TGTGCCACCAGTGACTTTGATACGCAGTATTTT
CATSDFDTQYF
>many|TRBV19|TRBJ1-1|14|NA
TGTGCCAGTAGTAGCTCAGAAACGAACACTGAAGCTTTCTTT
CASSSSETNTEAFF
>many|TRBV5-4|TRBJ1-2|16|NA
TGTGCCAGCAGCTTATTTACGGGGGGCAATGGCTATGGCTACACCTTC
CASSLFTGGNGYGYTF
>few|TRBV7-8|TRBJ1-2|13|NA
TGTGCCAGCAGCTCCGCGGGGGCGAACGGCTACACCTTC
CASSSAGANGYTF
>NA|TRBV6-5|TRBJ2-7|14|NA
TGTGCCAGCACGTTGCCCTGCGGGGGCTGCGAGCAGTACTTC
CASTLPCGGCEQYF
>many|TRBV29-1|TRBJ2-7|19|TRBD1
TGCAGCGTCTTTAGCCCGCTTAGTCCGGGACAGGGGGCGAAAGACGAGCAGTACTTC
CSVFSPLSPGQGAKDEQYF
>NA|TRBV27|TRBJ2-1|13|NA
TGTGCCAGCAGGTCGGGCCTCTACAATGAGCAGTTCTTC
CASRSGLYNEQFF
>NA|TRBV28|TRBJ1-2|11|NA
TGTGCCAGCAGTCTCTCGGGAGGCTACACCTTC
CASSLSGGYTF
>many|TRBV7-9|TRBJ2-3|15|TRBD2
TGTGCCAGCGACCCACCTAGCGGATTCACAGATACGCAGTATTTT
CASDPPSGFTDTQYF
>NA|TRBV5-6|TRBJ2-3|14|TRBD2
TGTGCCAGCAGCTTGGGGAGTAGCGGGGATACGCAGTATTTT
CASSLGSSGDTQYF
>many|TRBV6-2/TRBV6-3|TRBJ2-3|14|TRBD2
TGTGCCAGCAGCGCTAGCGGGAGCGCAGATACGCAGTATTTT
CASSASGSADTQYF
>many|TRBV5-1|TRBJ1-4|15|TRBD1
TGCGCCAGCAGCGCTTGGACAGGGGGCGATGAAAAACTGTTTTTT
CASSAWTGGDEKLFF
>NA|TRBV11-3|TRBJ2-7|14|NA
TGTGCCAGCAGCCCAGCCTGGAAAGGGGACGAGCAGTACTTC
CASSPAWKGDEQYF
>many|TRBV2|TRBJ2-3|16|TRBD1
TGTGCCAGCTGGGGGGCCCGAGACAGGGGGCCAGATACGCAGTATTTT
CASWGARDRGPDTQYF
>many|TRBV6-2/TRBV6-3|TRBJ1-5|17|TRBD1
TGTGCCAGCAGTAGGACAGGGGGAGTCCAAGGAAATCAGCCCCAGCATTTT
CASSRTGGVQGNQPQHF